This T cell receptor (beta chain) was observed in a study of neurological immune-mediated disorders. This clonotype showed up many times. The antigen remains unidentified. General study results and limits: Phylogenetic grouping assigned the repertoires of 18 of 34 multiple sclerosis patients to a single cluster of related CDR3 sequences. This cluster may be a repertoire-level signature.

The cDNA was generated by 5'RACE with 10-nucleotide random UMIs. TCRdb reprocessed the 5' RACE reads with MiXCR, giving one entry per CDR3 protein. The data show more than 40,000 distinct CDR3 sequences, about 2% seen once. Unsorted libraries were generated from 2 million PBMCs held at -80 degrees C. The CDR3 totals 14 residues. CDR1 is SGHKS, CDR2 YYEKEE, per germline (reference sequence). Trimming stripped 6 bases from V and 5 bases from J, with 18 bases between. The gene calls are TRBV5-5 and TRBJ2-7, with D perhaps matching TRBD1 or TRBD2 (6 bases each). Material: PBMCs. This clonotype was sampled from a woman between 40 and 55 years old with multiple sclerosis. CDR3 residues: CASTWGAGIDEQYF. CDR3 bases: TGTGCCAGCACCTGGGGGGCAGGGATCGACGAGCAGTACTTC.